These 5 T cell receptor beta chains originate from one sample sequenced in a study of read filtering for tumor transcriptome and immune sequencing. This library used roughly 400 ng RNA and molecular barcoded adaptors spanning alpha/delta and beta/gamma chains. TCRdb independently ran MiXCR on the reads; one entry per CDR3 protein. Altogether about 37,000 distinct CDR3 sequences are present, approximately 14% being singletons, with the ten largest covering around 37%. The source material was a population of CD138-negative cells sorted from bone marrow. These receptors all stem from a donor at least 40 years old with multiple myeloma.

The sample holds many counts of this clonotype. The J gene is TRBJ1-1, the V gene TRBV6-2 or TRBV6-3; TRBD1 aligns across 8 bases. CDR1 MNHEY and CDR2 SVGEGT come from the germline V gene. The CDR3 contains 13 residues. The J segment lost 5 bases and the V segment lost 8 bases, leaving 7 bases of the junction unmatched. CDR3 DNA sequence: TGTGCCAGCGGACAGGGAGGTTTTACTGAAGCTTTCTTT. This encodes CASGQGGFTEAFF.

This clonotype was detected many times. The CDR3 DNA sequence: TGTGCCAGCAGCTTACAGGCAGGGATGGAGACCCAGTACTTC. Its translation: CASSLQAGMETQYF. The rearrangement joins TRBV7-2 to TRBJ2-5; weak D call: TRBD1 (5 bases). The V and J ends lost 2 bases and 5 bases respectively, with 12 bases between them. Germline CDR1 is SGHTA and CDR2 is FQGNSA. The CDR3 has 14 amino acids.

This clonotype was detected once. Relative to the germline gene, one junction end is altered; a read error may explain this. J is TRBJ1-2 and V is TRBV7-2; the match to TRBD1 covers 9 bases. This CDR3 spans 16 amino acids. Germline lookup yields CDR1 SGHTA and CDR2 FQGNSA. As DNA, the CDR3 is TGTGCCAGCAGCTTGGAACGGGACAGGGTAGACCATGGCTACGCCTTC. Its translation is CASSLERDRVDHGYAF.

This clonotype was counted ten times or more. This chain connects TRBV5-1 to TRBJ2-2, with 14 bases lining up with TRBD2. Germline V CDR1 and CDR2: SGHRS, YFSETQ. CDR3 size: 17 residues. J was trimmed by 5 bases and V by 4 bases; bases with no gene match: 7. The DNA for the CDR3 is TGCGCCAGCAGCGGGGGACTAGCGGGAGTCGGAACCGGGGAGCTGTTTTTT. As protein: CASSGGLAGVGTGELFF.

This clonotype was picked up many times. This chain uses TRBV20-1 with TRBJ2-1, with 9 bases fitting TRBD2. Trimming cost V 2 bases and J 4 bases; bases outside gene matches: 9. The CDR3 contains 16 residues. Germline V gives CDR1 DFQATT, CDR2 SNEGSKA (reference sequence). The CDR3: CSARSAGGQGYNEQFF. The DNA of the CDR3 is TGCAGTGCTAGATCCGCGGGAGGGCAGGGGTACAATGAGCAGTTCTTC.